These 10 T cell receptor beta chains were sequenced from one sample in a study of blood T cell repertoires in COVID-19. Sequencing used immunoSEQ multiplex PCR; TCRdb keeps in-frame clones, though not all of them. The sample carries 130,000 to 150,000 clones, roughly 80% recorded once. Material: peripheral blood. These TCRs come from a man in his sixties or seventies who had recovered from COVID-19.

The V call is TRBV7-9, the J call TRBJ1-1, with D possibly matching TRBD1 (6 bases). The V and J ends lost 5 bases and 2 bases respectively, with 12 bases between them. CDR3 length: 14 amino acids. Germline V gene lookup returns CDR1 SEHNR and CDR2 FQNEAQ (reference sequence). The CDR3 nucleotides read TGTGCCAGCAGCGCCAGGGGATTCAACACTGAAGCTTTCTTT. Its protein product is CASSARGFNTEAFF.

This clone was recorded a few times. This chain links TRBV27 with TRBJ2-6; possibly TRBD1 for D (6 bases). Trimming removed 3 bases at V and 0 bases at J, with 9 bases between. Germline CDR1 MNHEY, CDR2 SMNVEV (reference sequence). The CDR3 runs to 16 residues. CDR3 protein: CASSLYRDSGANVLTF. CDR3 DNA: TGTGCCAGCAGTTTGTACAGGGACTCTGGGGCCAACGTCCTGACTTTC.

The chain joins TRBV5-1 to TRBJ1-1; 7 positions agree with TRBD1. The CDR3 is made up of 14 amino acids. Germline V gene lookup returns CDR1 SGHRS and CDR2 YFSETQ. V gave up 3 bases and J gave up 5 bases; unmatched junction bases: 7. The CDR3 region has the DNA TGCGCCAGCAGCTCGGGGACAGTTGGGACTGAAGCTTTCTTT. Its translation is CASSSGTVGTEAFF.

In this sample, this clone turned up a few times. The genes are TRBV30 and TRBJ2-1, with TRBD2 as a possible D gene (6 bases). The V end was cut by 7 bases, the J end by 0 bases, with 10 bases between. In germline, CDR1 is GTSNPN, CDR2 SVGIG (reference sequence). CDR3 length: 13 residues. CDR3 coding DNA: TGTGCCTCCTCGACTAGCTCCTACAATGAGCAGTTCTTC. It specifies CASSTSSYNEQFF.

This chain joins TRBV29-1 and TRBJ2-1; 7 nucleotides align to TRBD2. Germline lookup yields CDR1 SQVTM and CDR2 ANQGSEA. The CDR3 totals 14 residues. The trim removed 4 bases at V and 5 bases at J, leaving 8 bases unmatched. The CDR3 loop is CSVASGGRNNEQFF. In nucleotides, the CDR3 is TGCAGCGTTGCGAGTGGCGGGAGAAACAATGAGCAGTTCTTC.

The chain carries TRBV29-1 and TRBJ2-7; 14 bases agree with TRBD2. Germline V CDR1 and CDR2: SQVTM, ANQGSEA. J lost 4 bases, V lost 3 bases, and 5 bases had no gene match. This CDR3 region has 15 residues. The CDR3 region is CSVELGTSGGYEQYF. The CDR3 nucleotides are TGCAGCGTTGAGTTAGGGACTAGCGGGGGTTACGAGCAGTACTTC.

This clone was counted many times. This specimen includes other DNA sequences encoding the same CDR3. The rearrangement links TRBV9 to TRBJ2-7, with 12 bases lining up with TRBD2. The CDR3 is 16 amino acids. The V gene's germline CDR1 is SGDLS and CDR2 YYNGEE. Trimming took 1 base from V and 2 from J; bases not matched to a gene: 4. The CDR3 nucleotides are TGTGCCAGCAGCGTAAGAGGGACTAGCGGGCCCTACGAGCAGTACTTC. It encodes CASSVRGTSGPYEQYF.

The rearrangement links TRBV11-2 to TRBJ2-7; 7 bases are shared with TRBD2. The CDR3 length is 14 residues. The junction had 7 bases not matched to a gene; V was cut back by 4 bases and J by 4 bases. The germline CDR1 and CDR2 sequences are SGHAT and FQNNGV. This chain's CDR3 is CASSSVAGLYEQYF. The CDR3 nucleotides are TGTGCCAGCAGCTCGGTAGCGGGCCTGTACGAGCAGTACTTC.

J is TRBJ1-2 and V is TRBV6-5; D ambiguous. Germline V gene data show CDR1 as MNHEY and CDR2 as SVGAGI. Deletions cut 7 bases from V and 7 bases from J, with 13 bases between. This CDR3 is 12 amino acids long. The CDR3 region is CASTPGLGGYTF. CDR3 DNA: TGTGCCAGCACTCCGGGGTTGGGTGGCTACACCTTC.

The chain carries TRBV2 and TRBJ1-6; possibly TRBD1 for D (6 bases). V gave up 4 bases and J gave up 3 bases, with 7 bases separating them. This CDR3 has 14 residues. Per the germline V gene, CDR1 is SNHLY and CDR2 is FYNNEI. In nucleotides, the CDR3 is TGTGCCAGCAGTGGGACAGTCTATAATTCACCCCTCCACTTT. The encoded protein is CASSGTVYNSPLHF.